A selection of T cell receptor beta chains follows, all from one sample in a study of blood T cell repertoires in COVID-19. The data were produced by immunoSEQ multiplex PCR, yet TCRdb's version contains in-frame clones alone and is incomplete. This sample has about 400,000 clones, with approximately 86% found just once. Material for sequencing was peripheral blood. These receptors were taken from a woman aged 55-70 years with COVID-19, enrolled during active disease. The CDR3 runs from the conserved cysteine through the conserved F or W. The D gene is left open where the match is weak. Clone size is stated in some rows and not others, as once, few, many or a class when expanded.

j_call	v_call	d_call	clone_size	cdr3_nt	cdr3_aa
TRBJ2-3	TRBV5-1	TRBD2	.	TGCGCCAGCAGCGTCGGGGGGGCCGGCACAGATACGCAGTATTTT	CASSVGGAGTDTQYF
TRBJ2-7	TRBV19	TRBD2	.	TGTGCCAGTAGTAGTCGGGGGGGATACGAGCAGTACTTC	CASSSRGGYEQYF
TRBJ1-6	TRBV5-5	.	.	TGTGCCAGCAGCTTAGGGCGGGTATTGAGCTCCTATAATTCACCCCTCCACTTT	CASSLGRVLSSYNSPLHF
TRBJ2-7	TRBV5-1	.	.	TGCGCCCTCCGGGGAGGCTCCTACGAGCAGTACTTC	CALRGGSYEQYF
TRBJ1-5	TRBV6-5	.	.	TGTGCCAGCAGACCAGGGGTGAGTGACAATCAGCCCCAGCATTTT	CASRPGVSDNQPQHF
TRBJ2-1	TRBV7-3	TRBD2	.	TGTGCCAGCAGCCGCCTCGGCGGGGGAACCTTCGGTGAGCAGTTCTTC	CASSRLGGGTFGEQFF
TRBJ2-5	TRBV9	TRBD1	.	TGTGCCAGCAGCGTCGGGACAGGGGCTTTCCAAGAGACCCAGTACTTC	CASSVGTGAFQETQYF
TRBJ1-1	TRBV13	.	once	TGTGCCAGCAGCATGAAGACAGCTCTAATGAACACTGAAGCTTTCTTT	CASSMKTALMNTEAFF
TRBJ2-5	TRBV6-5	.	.	TGTGCCAGCATCCCTCGGAAGAACAGGGATGAGACCCAGTACTTC	CASIPRKNRDETQYF
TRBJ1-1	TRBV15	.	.	TGTGCCACCAGCAGAGGAGATGGGTCGGGGGAAACTGAAGCTTTCTTT	CATSRGDGSGETEAFF
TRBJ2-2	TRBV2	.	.	TGTGCCAGCTCTCCCGACTACACCGGGGAGCTGTTTTTT	CASSPDYTGELFF
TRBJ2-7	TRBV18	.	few	TGTGCCAGCTCACGGCAGGCACTCTCCTACGAGCAGTACTTC	CASSRQALSYEQYF
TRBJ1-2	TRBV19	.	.	TGTGCCAGTAGTATTTTGAGCACTGACACCTATGGCTACACCTTC	CASSILSTDTYGYTF
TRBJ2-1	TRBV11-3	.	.	TGTGCCAGCAGCGCCACCGGTGAGCAGTTCTTC	CASSATGEQFF
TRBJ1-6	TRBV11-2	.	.	TGTGCCAGCAGCTTAGTTCGACAGACCAATTCACCCCTCCACTTT	CASSLVRQTNSPLHF
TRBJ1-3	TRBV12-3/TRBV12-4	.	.	TGTGCCAGCAGCTTGACTTCTGGAAACACCATATATTTT	CASSLTSGNTIYF
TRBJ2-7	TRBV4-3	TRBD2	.	TGCGCCAGCAGCCAGACACTAGCGGGGGCCGCCTACGAGCAGTACTTC	CASSQTLAGAAYEQYF
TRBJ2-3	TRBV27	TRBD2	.	TGTGCCAGCAGTTTACGGGGGAGGGCGTTCACAGATACGCAGTATTTT	CASSLRGRAFTDTQYF
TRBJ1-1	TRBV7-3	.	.	TGTGCCAGCAGCTTAAACAGGCTCAACACTGAAGCTTTCTTT	CASSLNRLNTEAFF
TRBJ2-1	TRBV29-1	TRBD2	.	TGCAGCGTTGATCACGGGGGGGGTTACAATGAGCAGTTCTTC	CSVDHGGGYNEQFF
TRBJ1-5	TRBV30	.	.	TGTGCCTGGAGGGACAGTACCAATCAGCCCCAGCATTTT	CAWRDSTNQPQHF
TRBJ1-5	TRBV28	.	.	TGTACCAGCAGTTTGTACCGGGAGCCCCAGCATTTT	CTSSLYREPQHF
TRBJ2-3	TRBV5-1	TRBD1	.	TGCGCCAGCAGCACCGGGACAGGGGCAGGGGATACGCAGTATTTT	CASSTGTGAGDTQYF
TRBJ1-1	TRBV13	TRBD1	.	TGTGCCAGCAGCTCCCGGGACAGGGGGACTGAAGCTTTCTTT	CASSSRDRGTEAFF
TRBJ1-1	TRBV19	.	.	TGTGCCAGTAGGCTGGGGGGAGCCACTGAAGCTTTCTTT	CASRLGGATEAFF
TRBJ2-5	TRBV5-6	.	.	TGTGCCAGCAACAGGGAGGGACCCGCCACGCCCCAGTACTTC	CASNREGPATPQYF
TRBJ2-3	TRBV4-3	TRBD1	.	TGCGCCAGCAGCCAGACAGGGTTTAGTGATACGCAGTATTTT	CASSQTGFSDTQYF
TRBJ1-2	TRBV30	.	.	TGTGCCTGGAGAGGGGGACTACCTATGACTAACTATGGCTACACCTTC	CAWRGGLPMTNYGYTF
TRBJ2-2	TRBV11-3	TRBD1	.	TGTGCCAGCTCCCGGAGGGACAGGGAGCCCACCGGGGAGCTGTTTTTT	CASSRRDREPTGELFF
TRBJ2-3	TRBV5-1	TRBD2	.	TGCGCCAGCAGCTTGGTTCTAGCGGGGGGGCCCGGAGATACGCAGTATTTT	CASSLVLAGGPGDTQYF
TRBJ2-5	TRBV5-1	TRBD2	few	TGCGCCAGCAGCTTGACTAGCGGGGGCCAAGAGACCCAGTACTTC	CASSLTSGGQETQYF
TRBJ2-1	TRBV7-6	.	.	TGTGCCAGCAGCCCTCTCGTAGCCAATGAGCAGTTCTTC	CASSPLVANEQFF
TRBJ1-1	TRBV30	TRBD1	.	TGTGCCTGGTTACAGGGGATGAACACTGAAGCTTTCTTT	CAWLQGMNTEAFF
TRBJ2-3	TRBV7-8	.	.	TGTGCCAGCAGCTTAAAGCGTATAAGCCCAGATACGCAGTATTTT	CASSLKRISPDTQYF
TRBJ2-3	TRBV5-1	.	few	TGCGCCAGCGAGGGGGGGCCGGGCACAGATACGCAGTATTTT	CASEGGPGTDTQYF
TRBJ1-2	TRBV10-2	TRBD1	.	TGCGCCAGCAGTCCGGGACAGGGAGTAGCGGGGCTATATGGCTACACCTTC	CASSPGQGVAGLYGYTF
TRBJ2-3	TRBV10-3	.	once	TGTGCCATCGGCCTCAGCACAGATACGCAGTATTTT	CAIGLSTDTQYF
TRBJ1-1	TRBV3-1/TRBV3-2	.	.	TGTGCCAGCAGCCAAGCGGCGGCCGGCGGACTTTGGGCTTTCTTT	CASSQAAAGGLWAFF
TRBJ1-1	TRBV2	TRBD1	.	TGTGCCAGCAGTAGACAGGGGGCGAGACTGTACACTGAAGCTTTCTTT	CASSRQGARLYTEAFF
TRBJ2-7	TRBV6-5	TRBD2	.	TGTGCCAGCAGCACGGGGGGATCCTACGAGCAGTACTTC	CASSTGGSYEQYF
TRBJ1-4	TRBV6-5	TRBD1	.	TGTGCCAGCATGCGGGGACAGGGTAATGAAAAACTGTTTTTT	CASMRGQGNEKLFF
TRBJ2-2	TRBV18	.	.	TGTGCCAGCTCACCTCCCGGGGCAGGGGTAGGGGAGCTGTTTTTT	CASSPPGAGVGELFF
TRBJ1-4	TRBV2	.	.	TGTGCCAGCACTGATAGGGAGGGAGAAAAACTGTTTTTT	CASTDREGEKLFF
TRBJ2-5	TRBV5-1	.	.	TGCGCCAGCAGCTTGACCGCGGGGGCGGGGCAAGAGACCCAGTACTTC	CASSLTAGAGQETQYF
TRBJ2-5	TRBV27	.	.	TGTGCCAGCAGTAAAAGGGGGTCTGGGGAGACCCAGTACTTC	CASSKRGSGETQYF
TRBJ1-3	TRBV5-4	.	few	TGTGCCAGCAGCCCAAATCGGGGAGGAAACACCATATATTTT	CASSPNRGGNTIYF
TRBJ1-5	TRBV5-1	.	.	TGCGCCAGCAGCTTGGGACAGGTGGGCCAGCCCCAGCATTTT	CASSLGQVGQPQHF
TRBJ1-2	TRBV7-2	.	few	TGTGCCAGCAGCTGGGACCCGGGACAAACTAACTATGGCTACACCTTC	CASSWDPGQTNYGYTF
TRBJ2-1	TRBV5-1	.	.	TGCGCCAGCAGCTTGGCCGCCGGGTACAATGAGCAGTTCTTC	CASSLAAGYNEQFF
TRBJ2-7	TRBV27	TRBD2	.	TGTGCCAGCAGGGGGAGGGTAAAAGACTCCTACGAGCAGTACTTC	CASRGRVKDSYEQYF
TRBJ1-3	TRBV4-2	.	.	TGTGCCAGCAGCCAAGCTCTGAGTTCTGGAAACACCATATATTTT	CASSQALSSGNTIYF
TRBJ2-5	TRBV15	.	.	TGTGCCACCAGCAGAGATTTCCCGGACAGCCAAGAGACCCAGTACTTC	CATSRDFPDSQETQYF
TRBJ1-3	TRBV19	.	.	TGTGCCAGTAGTATAGTCGGGCAGGGGTCTGGAAACACCATATATTTT	CASSIVGQGSGNTIYF
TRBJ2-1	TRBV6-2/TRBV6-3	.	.	TGTGCCAGCAGTTATTTTACCCGCGGGTCCTACAATGAGCAGTTCTTC	CASSYFTRGSYNEQFF
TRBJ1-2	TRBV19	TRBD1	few	TGTGCCAGTAGTATCCGGACAGGGGCATATGGCTACACCTTC	CASSIRTGAYGYTF
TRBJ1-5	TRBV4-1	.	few	TGCGCCAGCAGCCAAGATCCGGCCGGCGGAGATCAGCCCCAGCATTTT	CASSQDPAGGDQPQHF
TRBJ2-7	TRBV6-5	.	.	TGTGCCAGCCGCGCGGCTAGGGGCTACGAGCAGTACTTC	CASRAARGYEQYF
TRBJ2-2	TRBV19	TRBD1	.	TGTGCCAGTACTCAGACAGGGGGAGTCACCGGGGAGCTGTTTTTT	CASTQTGGVTGELFF
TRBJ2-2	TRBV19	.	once	TGTGCCAGTAGTATGGATAGGGAGGACACCGGGGAGCTGTTTTTT	CASSMDREDTGELFF